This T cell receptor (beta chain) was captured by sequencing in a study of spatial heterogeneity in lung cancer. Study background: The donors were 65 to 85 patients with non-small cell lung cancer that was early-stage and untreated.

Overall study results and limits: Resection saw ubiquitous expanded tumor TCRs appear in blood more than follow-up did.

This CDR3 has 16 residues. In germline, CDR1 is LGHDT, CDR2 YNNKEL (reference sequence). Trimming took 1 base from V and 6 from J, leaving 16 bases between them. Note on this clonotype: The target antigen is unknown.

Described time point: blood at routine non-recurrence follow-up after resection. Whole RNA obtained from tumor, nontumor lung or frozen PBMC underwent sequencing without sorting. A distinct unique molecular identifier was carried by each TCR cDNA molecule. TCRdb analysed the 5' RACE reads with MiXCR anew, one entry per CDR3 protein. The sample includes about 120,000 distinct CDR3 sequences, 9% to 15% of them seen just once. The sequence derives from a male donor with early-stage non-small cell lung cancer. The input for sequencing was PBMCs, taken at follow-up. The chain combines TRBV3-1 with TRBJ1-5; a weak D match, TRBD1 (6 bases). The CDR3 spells CASSQAGRGYGQPQHF. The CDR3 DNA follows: TGTGCCAGCAGCCAAGCGGGCAGGGGTTATGGTCAGCCCCAGCATTTT. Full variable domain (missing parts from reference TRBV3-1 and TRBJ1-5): DTAVSQTPKYLVTQMGNDKSIKCEQNLGHDTMYWYKQDSKKFLKIMFSYNNKELIINETVPNRFSPKSPDKAHLNLHINSLELGDSAVYFCASSQAGRGYGQPQHFGDGTRLSIL.